Below, one T cell receptor beta chain is given with its context. This receptor's antigen is unknown. No much larger clone is present one base from it, and per-base qualities are unavailable. The data were taken from a study of cytomegalovirus exposure and HLA in healthy donors (dated by TCRdb to 2016 to 2017). Study-wide context: A later analysis indicated that the roughly 120 validation repertoires were generated on the platform also employed for the approximately 670 repertoires of the first cohort. The aim of the study was to test whether cataloging public T cell receptors could identify signatures of past pathogen exposure. To predict cytomegalovirus infection status, the study brought together high-throughput TCR immunosequencing, statistical association of individual TCRs with disease status, and machine learning. In addition to the first cohort of around 670 subjects, a separate validation cohort of approximately 130 different subjects was used.

The donors were included in the validation cohort of over a hundred subjects, a group kept apart from the approximately 670-subject first cohort. Library preparation was by the immunoSEQ multiplex PCR assay. In the paper's pipeline: A statistical classification framework was developed to diagnose cytomegalovirus status using the catalog of TCR beta chain sequences. Imported from immuneACCESS, the table was reduced by TCRdb to in-frame sequences with V and J called. These copies leave out some clones; in studies compared against another copy, an unresolved V gene accounts for under half, and the cause of the remainder is not known. Clone size and V and J calls were adopted from that table, with D and trimming inferred from the DNA. This sample has about 160,000 clones in its table, and less than 90% of those were observed once. The ten largest clonotypes hold 2% to 2.5% of the sample. What the authors observed across the whole study: Of the cluster scores, 85% to 95% were above 0 in a later analysis, which found that TCRs clustered in the first cohort also tended to co-occur in the 110 or so validation repertoires. The authors suggested that the approach could potentially be extended to other disease states and immunological phenotypes. Cytomegalovirus status was reported to be diagnosed by the classifier with high specificity and sensitivity in both the original and validation cohorts. A later analysis had no HLA typing for the validation cohort, so co-occurrence there was scored across all 130 or so repertoires. In the study, some 180 TCR beta chains were listed as associated with cytomegalovirus. Most TCR sequences were seen in very few donors, while some public TCRs were found in many individuals. A few of the identified cytomegalovirus-associated TCR beta chains were confirmed in vitro to be specific for cytomegalovirus antigens.

V gives up 2 bases and J gives up 4 bases, and the segment between their germline ends measures 7 bases. The CDR1 and CDR2 encoded by the germline V gene are SGHDT and YYEEEE. The CDR3 spans 12 residues, from the cysteine through the phenylalanine. Only CDR3 DNA remains: 36 bases, in frame from the first base. This receptor chain uses TRBV5-6 and TRBJ2-7; tentative D gene TRBD2, with 6 bases matching. This TCR came from a woman aged 18-29 years in good health and CMV-seronegative. The sample taken for sequencing was PBMCs. Here is the DNA: TGTGCCAGCAGCTTAGGGACTTACGAGCAGTACTTC. Translated, this gives CASSLGTYEQYF. The full variable domain, completed from the reference TRBV5-6 and TRBJ2-7 proteins outside the CDR3, reads DAGVTQSPTHLIKTRGQQVTLRCSPKSGHDTVSWYQQALGQGPQFIFQYYEEEERQRGNFPDRFSGHQFPNYSSELNVNALLLGDSALYLCASSLGTYEQYFGPGTRLTVT.